These 27 T cell receptor beta chains came from one sample sequenced in a study of T cell repertoires in aging, cancer and after chemotherapy (dated 2019 in TCRdb). TCR beta rearrangements were amplified from genomic DNA isolated from peripheral blood, not from sorted cells or RNA. TCRdb lists the instrument as Illumina MiSeq. Rearranged TRB sequences spanning V, D and J segments were amplified in a multiplex touch-down PCR with a mixed TRB-A/B primer pool. TCRdb handled the public reads itself, with Q25 trimming in fastp and clone calling in MiXCR, and kept productive beta chains. Each CDR3 protein gets just one entry, which takes the most common genes and DNA from the rows behind it. The sample contains around 3,600 distinct CDR3 sequences, 25% to 30% of them found a single time. The top ten clones comprise less than 25% of the sample. Sequencing input: blood. The receptor source for this set is a human donor with a solid tumor.

This clonotype was seen a few times. V and J are TRBV12-3 or TRBV12-4 and TRBJ2-5; no clear D. V was shortened by 3 bases and J by 4 bases, with 9 bases between the two germline ends. This CDR3 region has 13 residues. The CDR3: CASSLGFGETQYF. The CDR3 region has the DNA TGTGCCAGCAGTTTGGGCTTTGGAGAGACCCAGTACTTC.

For this clonotype: A much larger clone sits a single nucleotide away, making a read error possible. V and J are TRBV29-1 and TRBJ1-4; D gene uncertain. Trimming removed 3 bases from V and 8 bases from J, with 10 bases in between. Germline V gene data show CDR1 as SQVTM and CDR2 as ANQGSEA. This CDR3 is 12 amino acids long. In DNA, the CDR3 is TGCAGCGTTGAGGTCACGCAGGAAAAACTGTTTTTT. The encoded protein is CSVEVTQEKLFF.

This clonotype is large in the sample. The rearrangement uses TRBV29-1 and TRBJ2-2; D is possibly TRBD1 (6 bases). CDR1 and CDR2 (germline): SQVTM, ANQGSEA. The V and J ends lost 4 bases and 6 bases respectively, with 12 bases between them. This CDR3 is built from 13 residues. The CDR3 DNA reads TGCAGCGTTGTGCAGGGGCCAGCCGGGGAGCTGTTTTTT. It specifies CSVVQGPAGELFF.

This clonotype came up a few times. This chain joins TRBV6-5 and TRBJ2-4, with D perhaps being TRBD1 or TRBD2 (6 bases each). The germline V gene encodes CDR1 MNHEY and CDR2 SVGAGI. The CDR3 has 15 residues. Between the trimmed V and J ends, which lost 6 bases and 8 bases, there was a span of 20 bases. The CDR3 sequence: CASSLNGGLGDIQYF. CDR3 nucleotide sequence: TGTGCCAGCAGCCTTAACGGGGGCCTTGGAGACATTCAGTACTTC.

This clonotype is medium-sized in the sample. V gene TRBV7-6 combines with J gene TRBJ2-1; D not certain. Trimming removed 1 base from V and 10 bases from J, with 5 bases in between. Germline V gives CDR1 SGHVS, CDR2 FNYEAQ. The CDR3 runs 11 residues. CDR3 nucleotide sequence: TGTGCCAGCAGCTTAGACACCGAGCAGTTCTTC. It yields the protein CASSLDTEQFF.

The chain is built from TRBV4-2 and TRBJ2-2; 13 bases align to TRBD2. The CDR3 spans 18 residues. Germline V gives CDR1 LGHNA, CDR2 YNFKEQ. The junction had 4 bases not matched to a gene; V was cut back by 1 base and J by 2 bases. The CDR3 loop is CASSQGTSGGRNTGELFF. CDR3 nucleotides: TGTGCCAGCAGCCAAGGGACTAGCGGGGGCCGTAACACCGGGGAGCTGTTTTTT.

This clonotype was detected only a few times. The chain has TRBV18 and TRBJ2-6; maybe TRBD1 (6 bases). With 3 bases removed from V and 2 bases from J, the gap between germline ends came to 14 bases. This CDR3 is built from 17 residues. Germline values: CDR1 KGHSH, CDR2 LQKENI. The CDR3 DNA follows: TGTGCCAGCTCACCTCAGGGGAGTATGACTGGGGCCAACGTCCTGACTTTC. Translating gives CASSPQGSMTGANVLTF.

This clonotype is medium-sized. The rearrangement uses TRBV5-6 and TRBJ2-5; D not resolved. CDR3 length equals 11 residues. V was trimmed by 1 base and J by 5 bases, leaving 3 bases between them. From germline, CDR1 is SGHDT and CDR2 YYEEEE. CDR3 bases: TGTGCCAGCAGCTTGAGCGAGACCCAGTACTTC. This gives the protein CASSLSETQYF.

The chain couples TRBV6-5 to TRBJ2-2; 10 bases match TRBD2. The CDR3 consists of 21 residues. The germline V gene has CDR1 MNHEY and CDR2 SVGAGI. J lost 7 bases, V lost 2 bases, and 22 bases had no gene match. This CDR3 reads CASSYGGGISGRPASHGELFF. The DNA of the CDR3 is TGTGCCAGCAGTTACGGGGGGGGGATTAGCGGGAGGCCCGCCAGTCACGGGGAGCTGTTTTTT.

This clonotype was seen a few times. CDR3 sequence: CASLGGGAGRYGYTF. The DNA for the CDR3 is TGTGCCTCCCTGGGAGGGGGCGCAGGGCGCTATGGCTACACCTTC. The chain combines TRBV19 with TRBJ1-2, with 7 bases fitting TRBD1. The V and J ends lost 11 bases and 4 bases, in that order; junction bases with no gene match: 16. This CDR3 spans 15 amino acids. Germline CDR1 and CDR2: LNHDA and SQIVND (reference sequence). Full variable domain (missing parts from reference TRBV19 and TRBJ1-2): DGGITQSPKYLFRKEGQNVTLSCEQNLNHDAMYWYRQDPGQGLRLIYYSQIVNDFQKGDIAEGYSVSREKKESFPLTVTSAQKNPTAFYLCASLGGGAGRYGYTFGSGTRLTVV.

The chain uses TRBV7-6 and TRBJ2-2; TRBD1 might be the D (6 bases). This CDR3 region has 13 residues. Trimming stripped 4 bases from V and 5 bases from J, with 8 bases between. Germline CDR1 SGHVS, CDR2 FNYEAQ. The CDR3 nucleotides are TGTGCCAGCAGCTCCGACAGGACCGGGGAGCTGTTTTTT. This codes for CASSSDRTGELFF.

The V gene is TRBV15, the J gene TRBJ1-6; the D gene is possibly TRBD1 (5 bases). Trimming left V 0 bases short and J 9 bases short, with 9 bases between. The CDR3 runs to 14 residues. The germline CDR1 and CDR2 sequences are LNHNV and YYDKDF (reference sequence). CDR3 protein: CATSRDRGVSPLHF. The CDR3 DNA follows: TGTGCCACCAGCAGAGATCGAGGGGTTTCACCCCTCCACTTT.

This clonotype was observed once. This CDR3 is CASSGVLAGRYEQYF. The CDR3 nucleotides are TGCGCCAGCAGCGGGGTACTAGCGGGCCGCTACGAGCAGTACTTC. The rearrangement links TRBV4-1 to TRBJ2-7; 9 bases match TRBD2. The V gene end was trimmed by 5 bases and the J gene end by 3 bases; junction bases not matched to a gene: 8. The CDR3 covers 15 residues. Germline-derived CDR1 and CDR2 are MGHRA and YSYEKL.

By share, this clonotype counts as large. The rearrangement uses TRBV29-1 and TRBJ1-2; no definite D call. V was cut by 0 bases and J by 3 bases, with 8 bases left in between. Germline V gene lookup returns CDR1 SQVTM and CDR2 ANQGSEA. The CDR3 consists of 13 residues. The CDR3 protein is CSVEEVEHYGYTF. The CDR3 bases are TGCAGCGTTGAAGAGGTCGAGCACTATGGCTACACCTTC. The complete variable domain, with remaining parts taken from reference TRBV29-1 and TRBJ1-2, reads SAVISQKPSRDICQRGTSLTIQCQVDSQVTMMFWYRQQPGQSLTLIATANQGSEATYESGFVIDKFPISRPNLTFSTLTVSNMSPEDSSIYLCSVEEVEHYGYTFGSGTRLTVV.

This chain joins TRBV6-5 and TRBJ2-4; the match to TRBD1 covers 8 bases. Germline CDR1 MNHEY, CDR2 SVGAGI. The CDR3 consists of 16 residues. V shed 10 bases, J shed 0 bases, and the junction held 11 bases outside the gene matches. CDR3 nucleotide sequence: TGTGCCACTCGGAGAGAGACAGGGGCAGCCAAAAACATTCAGTACTTC. Translating gives CATRRETGAAKNIQYF.

The chain carries TRBV10-3 and TRBJ2-1; 13 positions agree with TRBD2. This CDR3 contains 16 residues. Germline assignment: CDR1 ENHRY and CDR2 SYGVKD. V trimming: 0 bases; J trimming: 5 bases; junction bases outside the gene matches: 1. CDR3 nucleotide sequence: TGTGCCATCAGTGAGTCAACTAGCGGGAGGGACAATGAGCAGTTCTTC. Translated, it gives CAISESTSGRDNEQFF.

The J gene is TRBJ1-2, the V gene TRBV18, with D possibly being TRBD1 (6 bases). CDR1 and CDR2 from the germline V gene are KGHSH and LQKENI. V was trimmed by 2 bases and J by 6 bases, leaving 13 bases between them. This CDR3 comprises 14 residues. The CDR3 DNA is TGTGCCAGCTCACCATGGCCCGGGGGCGATGGCTACACCTTC. The encoded protein is CASSPWPGGDGYTF.

This clonotype was picked up a small number of times. This rearrangement joins TRBV6-1 to TRBJ2-1; possibly TRBD1 for D (5 bases). V was shortened by 7 bases and J by 0 bases, with 16 bases between the two germline ends. The germline V gene encodes CDR1 MNHNS and CDR2 SASEGT. The CDR3 runs to 16 residues. CDR3 residues: CASIEQARSSYNEQFF. CDR3 DNA: TGTGCCAGCATCGAACAGGCCCGGAGCTCCTACAATGAGCAGTTCTTC.

The chain combines TRBV18 with TRBJ2-7; the D is unclear. CDR1 and CDR2 from the germline V gene are KGHSH and LQKENI. With 3 bases removed from V and 0 bases from J, the gap between germline ends came to 6 bases. The CDR3 consists of 13 residues. CDR3 DNA sequence: TGTGCCAGCTCACCTCCTAGCTCCTACGAGCAGTACGTC. Protein: CASSPPSSYEQYV.

This clonotype has just one count. The V call is TRBV5-4, the J call TRBJ1-2, with TRBD1 matching over 10 bases. The length of the CDR3 is 14 residues. J gave up 7 bases and V 5 bases, and 8 bases lay outside the gene matches. The V gene's germline CDR1 is SGHNT and CDR2 YYREEE (reference sequence). The CDR3 sequence: CASRLTGGAFGYTF. CDR3 DNA sequence: TGTGCCAGCAGGCTGACAGGGGGCGCGTTTGGCTACACCTTC. The variable domain in full, completed from reference TRBV5-4 and TRBJ1-2, reads ETGVTQSPTHLIKTRGQQVTLRCSSQSGHNTVSWYQQALGQGPQFIFQYYREEENGRGNFPPRFSGLQFPNYSSELNVNALELDDSALYLCASRLTGGAFGYTFGSGTRLTVV.

This chain links TRBV6-5 with TRBJ1-3; the D gene is possibly TRBD1 (5 bases). This CDR3 has 14 amino acids. CDR1 MNHEY and CDR2 SVGAGI come from the germline V gene. V lost 0 bases, J lost 12 bases, and 15 bases lay in between. The DNA of the CDR3 is TGTGCCAGCAGTTACTCTGGCGGAGGGGCCAGCATATATTTT. Its translation: CASSYSGGGASIYF.

J is TRBJ1-4 and V is TRBV5-1; 8 nucleotides match TRBD1. This CDR3 is built from 15 residues. With 4 bases clipped from V and 5 bases from J, the junction kept 7 bases outside the gene matches. CDR1 SGHRS and CDR2 YFSETQ come from the germline V gene. The CDR3 is CASSSGDRRNEKLFF. DNA for the CDR3: TGCGCCAGCAGCAGCGGGGACAGGAGGAATGAAAAACTGTTTTTT.

By sample share, this clonotype is medium-sized. The chain joins TRBV29-1 to TRBJ2-1; possibly TRBD1 for D (6 bases). Germline assignment: CDR1 SQVTM and CDR2 ANQGSEA. There are 12 residues in the CDR3. V was trimmed by 6 bases and J by 8 bases, leaving 14 bases between them. This CDR3 is CSVVSGAYEQFF. CDR3 in DNA: TGCAGCGTCGTATCAGGGGCCTATGAGCAGTTCTTC.

By sample fraction, this clonotype is medium-sized. The CDR3 reads CASSIGTSGNNEQFF. CDR3 nucleotides: TGTGCCAGTAGTATAGGGACTAGCGGGAATAATGAGCAGTTCTTC. V and J are TRBV19 and TRBJ2-1, with 12 positions matching TRBD2. V gave up 1 base and J gave up 7 bases; unmatched junction bases: 2. Germline V gene sequence: CDR1 LNHDA, CDR2 SQIVND (reference sequence). The CDR3 runs to 15 residues.

This clonotype appeared a few times. This chain links TRBV6-1 with TRBJ1-2; D unresolved. The V gene lost 1 base and the J gene lost 2 bases, with 14 bases spanning the gap. The length of the CDR3 is 16 residues. The germline CDR1 and CDR2 sequences are MNHNS and SASEGT. The CDR3 nucleotides read TGTGCCAGCAGTGAAGGAGTAGTGGCAGTCAACTATGGCTACACCTTC. It yields the protein CASSEGVVAVNYGYTF.

Relative to its sample, this clonotype is medium-sized. The genes are TRBV12-3 or TRBV12-4 and TRBJ2-1; D may be TRBD2 (6 bases). Trimming cost V 3 bases and J 8 bases, with 17 bases left between them. The length of the CDR3 is 15 residues. DNA of the CDR3: TGTGCCAGCAGTTTGCGGACTACCATTGCCGATGAGCAGTTCTTC. It yields the protein CASSLRTTIADEQFF.

This chain uses TRBV12-3 or TRBV12-4 with TRBJ1-5; the match to TRBD1 covers 9 bases. The CDR3 loop spans 15 amino acids. J was trimmed by 2 bases and V by 5 bases; bases with no gene match: 4. CDR3 residues: CASSRRQGGNQPQHF. The CDR3 DNA reads as TGTGCCAGCAGTCGGCGACAGGGGGGCAATCAGCCCCAGCATTTT.